This passage covers 22 T cell receptor beta chains from one sample sequenced in a study of T cell repertoires in cytomegalovirus infection. Which antigens these TCRs recognize remains unknown. A single record per CDR3 protein comes from TCRdb applying MiXCR to the reads. The sample yields some 940,000 distinct CDR3 sequences, less than 40% seen once. Sample: cultured CD8+ T cells from PBMCs, taken from culture after CMV antigen stimulation. Receptors were obtained from a human donor in good health (CMV status not recorded). Some clones in this sample may be carry-over from other donors' samples.

This clonotype was counted ten times or more. This chain uses TRBV6-2 or TRBV6-3 with TRBJ2-1; tentatively, D is TRBD2 (6 bases). This CDR3 spans 18 amino acids. Per the germline V gene, CDR1 is MNHEY and CDR2 is SVGEGT. Trimming pared 0 bases from V and 4 bases from J, leaving 19 bases between. The CDR3 coding sequence is TGTGCCAGCAGTTACTCGCGCGGGGCTGCAATACAATACAATGAGCAGTTCTTC. Translating gives CASSYSRGAAIQYNEQFF.

The genes are TRBV6-2 or TRBV6-3 and TRBJ2-3; no definite D call. The CDR3 sequence is 16 residues long. Trimming shortened V by 2 bases and J by 0 bases, and 12 bases separated the two germline ends. From germline, CDR1 is MNHEY and CDR2 SVGEGT. The CDR3 here is CASSYTQLLSTDTQYF. CDR3 DNA: TGTGCCAGCAGTTACACCCAACTCTTAAGCACAGATACGCAGTATTTT.

V and J are TRBV7-2 and TRBJ1-2; weak D call: TRBD1 (6 bases). V lost 5 bases and J lost 2, with 27 bases in between. The CDR3 has 19 residues. Germline CDR1 is SGHTA and CDR2 is FQGNSA. The CDR3 nucleotides read TGTGCCAGCAGCGACCCCACCGGACAGTCCCTCAAGGGCAACTATGGCTACACCTTC. Its translation: CASSDPTGQSLKGNYGYTF.

The chain combines TRBV10-3 with TRBJ2-2; D ambiguous. Germline CDR1 ENHRY, CDR2 SYGVKD. V was clipped by 10 bases and J by 6 bases, with 12 bases between them. CDR3 length: 12 amino acids. The CDR3 DNA is TGTGCCACCCACGCGATACCCGGGGAGCTGTTTTTT. It translates to CATHAIPGELFF.

This chain's CDR3 is CASSSRRGSEKLFF. The CDR3, as DNA: TGTGCCAGCAGTTCGAGGAGGGGAAGCGAAAAACTGTTTTTT. The V and J genes are TRBV27 and TRBJ1-4; D is possibly TRBD1 (5 bases). In germline, CDR1 is MNHEY, CDR2 SMNVEV (reference sequence). This CDR3 comprises 14 residues. V was clipped by 4 bases and J by 8 bases, with 14 bases between them.

This clonotype was counted a single time. The genes are TRBV5-4 and TRBJ2-2; TRBD2 agrees at 11 bases. The CDR3 length is 16 residues. V trimming: 0 bases; J trimming: 7 bases; junction bases outside the gene matches: 5. Germline V gene lookup returns CDR1 SGHNT and CDR2 YYREEE (reference sequence). The CDR3 DNA reads as TGTGCCAGCAGCTTGGTAGCGGGGGGGCCGGTCGGGGAGCTGTTTTTT. It specifies CASSLVAGGPVGELFF.

This clonotype was counted at least ten times. This rearrangement joins TRBV7-6 to TRBJ2-1; TRBD2 aligns across 11 bases. The V gene end was trimmed by 1 base and the J gene end by 3 bases; junction bases not matched to a gene: 8. The CDR3 length is 18 residues. The germline V gene has CDR1 SGHVS and CDR2 FNYEAQ. This chain's CDR3 is CASSLDHSGGVYYNEQFF. CDR3 nucleotide sequence: TGTGCCAGCAGCTTAGATCATAGCGGGGGGGTTTACTACAATGAGCAGTTCTTC.

Turning to this clonotype: One end of the junction varies from germline; a read error may be responsible. This chain links TRBV7-9 with TRBJ2-1; perhaps TRBD2 as D (5 bases). CDR3 length: 14 residues. Per germline, CDR1 SEHNR and CDR2 FQNEAQ (reference sequence). CDR3 nucleotide sequence: TGTGCCAGTCGGCGGGCCTCTACCTACGATGAGCAGTTCTTC. Its translation: CASRRASTYDEQFF.

This clonotype was seen a single time. This sequence joins TRBV6-6 and TRBJ2-7; TRBD1 is a possible D gene (5 bases). The CDR3 runs to 14 residues. The germline V gene has CDR1 MNHNY and CDR2 SVGAGI (reference sequence). The CDR3 protein is CGKIWTRPSYEQYV. The CDR3 nucleotides read TGTGGCAAGATATGGACACGGCCATCCTACGAGCAGTACGTC.

The chain recombines TRBV6-5 with TRBJ2-5; D possibly corresponds to TRBD2 (6 bases). The germline gives CDR1 MNHEY, CDR2 SVGAGI. This CDR3 has 13 amino acids. The ends were cut back, 5 bases at V and 5 bases at J, with 12 bases in the middle. The DNA of the CDR3 is TGTGCCAGCAGTGGAGGGTCCCTGGAGACCCAGTACTTC. Translated: CASSGGSLETQYF.

This clonotype was detected only a few times. The chain uses TRBV6-5 and TRBJ2-1; unclear D gene. The CDR3 covers 14 residues. Germline V CDR1 and CDR2: MNHEY, SVGAGI. Trimming stripped 6 bases from V and 9 bases from J, with 18 bases between. Written as DNA, the CDR3 is TGTGCCAGCAGCGACCCCCGGGCCCAATTTGAGCAGTTCTTC. The encoded protein is CASSDPRAQFEQFF.

The chain uses TRBV6-2 or TRBV6-3 and TRBJ2-3, with 7 bases that match TRBD1. Per germline, CDR1 MNHEY and CDR2 SVGEGT. The CDR3 is 15 residues long. V gave up 0 bases and J gave up 5 bases; unmatched junction bases: 5. The CDR3 DNA reads TGTGCCAGCAGTTACTCAATGACAGGGCGAGATACGCAGTATTTT. Amino acid sequence: CASSYSMTGRDTQYF.

This chain links TRBV6-5 with TRBJ2-2; TRBD2 is a possible D gene (5 bases). The CDR3 totals 13 residues. Per the germline V gene, CDR1 is MNHEY and CDR2 is SVGAGI. V gave up 3 bases and J gave up 9 bases, with 11 bases separating them. CDR3 sequence reads: CASSYSGERELFF. As DNA, the CDR3 is TGTGCCAGCAGTTATTCCGGGGAAAGGGAGCTGTTTTTT.

The chain combines TRBV10-3 with TRBJ1-2; D is unclear. The germline V and J ends were trimmed by 0 bases and 4 bases, with 9 bases remaining between them. Germline-derived CDR1 and CDR2 are ENHRY and SYGVKD. CDR3 length: 14 residues. Here the CDR3 DNA reads TGTGCCATCAGTGAGTCGGTCGTTGCCTATGGCTACACCTTC. Amino acid sequence: CAISESVVAYGYTF.

This clonotype was counted a few times. The chain uses TRBV5-4 and TRBJ2-6; unclear D gene. This CDR3 comprises 16 residues. V was shortened by 1 base and J by 1 base, with 9 bases between the two germline ends. Germline CDR1 is SGHNT and CDR2 is YYREEE (reference sequence). This CDR3 is CASSLKRESGANVLTF. Written as DNA, the CDR3 is TGTGCCAGCAGCTTGAAGAGAGAATCTGGGGCCAACGTCCTGACTTTC.

This clonotype was seen a handful of times. The chain is built from TRBV12-3 or TRBV12-4 and TRBJ2-1, with D unclear. V was cut by 6 bases and J by 0 bases, with 12 bases left in between. The length of the CDR3 is 15 residues. CDR3 region: CASSERMDSYNEQFF. The CDR3 DNA reads TGTGCCAGCAGCGAAAGAATGGACTCCTACAATGAGCAGTTCTTC.

This clonotype appeared once. This CDR3 reads CTSSSTGYEQYV. CDR3 in DNA: TGTACCAGCAGCTCAACAGGATACGAGCAGTACGTC. The chain is built from TRBV7-9 and TRBJ2-7, with D possibly matching TRBD1 (5 bases). The CDR3 runs 12 residues. Per the germline V gene, CDR1 is SEHNR and CDR2 is FQNEAQ (reference sequence).

The chain couples TRBV20-1 to TRBJ1-2; tentative D call: TRBD1 (6 bases). The ends were cut back, 6 bases at V and 7 bases at J, with 27 bases in the middle. Germline values: CDR1 DFQATT, CDR2 SNEGSKA (reference sequence). The CDR3 is 16 residues long. The CDR3 reads CSAADLAGGPLTGYTF. The CDR3 DNA sequence: TGCAGTGCCGCGGATCTTGCGGGGGGCCCTTTGACTGGCTACACCTTC.

This clonotype appeared many times. This chain links TRBV7-2 with TRBJ1-5; tentatively, D is TRBD1 (5 bases). The CDR3 consists of 16 residues. CDR1 and CDR2 (germline): SGHTA, FQGNSA. V gave up 4 bases and J gave up 0 bases, with 13 bases separating them. The CDR3, as DNA: TGTGCCAGCAGCTCAAGGCAGACAGCTAGCAATCAGCCCCAGCATTTT. As protein: CASSSRQTASNQPQHF.

The chain couples TRBV7-3 to TRBJ2-7; possibly TRBD1 or TRBD2 for D (5 bases each). Trimming took off 5 bases at V and 6 bases at J, with 14 bases between the two ends. The length of the CDR3 is 13 residues. Per germline, CDR1 SGHTA and CDR2 FQGTGA. Here the CDR3 reads CASSQAGRVEQYV. The CDR3 DNA sequence: TGTGCCAGCAGCCAGGCAGGGCGGGTCGAGCAGTACGTC.

There are a few counts of this clonotype. V gene TRBV19 combines with J gene TRBJ2-1; D may be TRBD1 (6 bases). CDR1 is LNHDA, CDR2 SQIVND, per germline (reference sequence). V shed 3 bases and J shed 4 bases, with 10 bases lying between them. The CDR3 spans 14 residues. The CDR3, as DNA: TGTGCCAGTAGTATTGGGCAGGGGTACAATGAGCAGTTCTTC. Its protein product is CASSIGQGYNEQFF.

CDR3 in amino acids: CASSDGAGGPNEQFF. CDR3 nucleotide sequence: TGTGCCAGCAGTGACGGGGCGGGGGGGCCGAATGAGCAGTTCTTC. This chain uses TRBV6-5 with TRBJ2-1, with 9 bases identical to TRBD2. CDR3 length equals 15 residues. Trimming cost V 5 bases and J 7 bases; bases outside gene matches: 9. Looked up from germline, CDR1 is MNHEY and CDR2 is SVGAGI.